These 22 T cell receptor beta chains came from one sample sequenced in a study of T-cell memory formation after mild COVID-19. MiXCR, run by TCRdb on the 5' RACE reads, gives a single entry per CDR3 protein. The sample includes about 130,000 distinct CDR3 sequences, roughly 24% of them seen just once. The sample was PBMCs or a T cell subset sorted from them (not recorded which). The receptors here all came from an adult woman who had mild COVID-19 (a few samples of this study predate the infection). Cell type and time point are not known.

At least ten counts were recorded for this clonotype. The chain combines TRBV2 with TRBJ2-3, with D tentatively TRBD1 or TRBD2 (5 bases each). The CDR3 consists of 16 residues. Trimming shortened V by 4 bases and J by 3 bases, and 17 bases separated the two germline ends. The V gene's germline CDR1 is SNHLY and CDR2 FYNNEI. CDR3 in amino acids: CASSARQSEGTDTQYF. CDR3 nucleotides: TGTGCCAGCAGTGCAAGACAGTCTGAGGGTACAGATACGCAGTATTTT.

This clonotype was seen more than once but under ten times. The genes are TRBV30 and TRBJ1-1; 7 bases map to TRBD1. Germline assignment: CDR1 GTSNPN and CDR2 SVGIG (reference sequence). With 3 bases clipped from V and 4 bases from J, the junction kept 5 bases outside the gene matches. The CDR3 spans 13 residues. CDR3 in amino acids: CAWRNRGLTEAFF. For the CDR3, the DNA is TGTGCCTGGAGGAACAGGGGCCTCACTGAAGCTTTCTTT.

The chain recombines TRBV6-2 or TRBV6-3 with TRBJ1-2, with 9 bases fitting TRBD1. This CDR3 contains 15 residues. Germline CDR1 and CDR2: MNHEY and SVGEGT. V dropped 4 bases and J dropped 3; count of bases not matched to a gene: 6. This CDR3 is CASSFFGTGYYGYTF. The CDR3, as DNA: TGTGCCAGCAGTTTTTTTGGGACAGGGTACTATGGCTACACCTTC.

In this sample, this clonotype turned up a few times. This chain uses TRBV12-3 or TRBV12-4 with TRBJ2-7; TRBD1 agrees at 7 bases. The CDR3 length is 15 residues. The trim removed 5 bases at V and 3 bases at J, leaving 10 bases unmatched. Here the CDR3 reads CASSPLGQGDYEQYF. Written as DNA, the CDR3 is TGTGCCAGCAGTCCCCTTGGGCAGGGGGACTACGAGCAGTACTTC.

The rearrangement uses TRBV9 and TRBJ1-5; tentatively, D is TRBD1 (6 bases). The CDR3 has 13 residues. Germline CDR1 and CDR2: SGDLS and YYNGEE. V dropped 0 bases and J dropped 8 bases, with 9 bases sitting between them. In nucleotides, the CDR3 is TGTGCCAGCAGCGTAGGAGGGGGAGAGCCCCAGCATTTT. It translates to CASSVGGGEPQHF. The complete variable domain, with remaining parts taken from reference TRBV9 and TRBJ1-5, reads DSGVTQTPKHLITATGQRVTLRCSPRSGDLSVYWYQQSLDQGLQFLIQYYNGEERAKGNILERFSAQQFPDLHSELNLSSLELGDSALYFCASSVGGGEPQHFGDGTRLSIL.

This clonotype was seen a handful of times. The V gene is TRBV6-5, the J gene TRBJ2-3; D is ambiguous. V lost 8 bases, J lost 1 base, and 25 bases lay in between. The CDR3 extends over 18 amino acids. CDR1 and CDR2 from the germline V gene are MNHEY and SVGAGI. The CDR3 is CASPSAPASDRGTDTQYF. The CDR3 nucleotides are TGTGCCAGCCCTTCGGCCCCCGCCTCGGACCGGGGCACAGATACGCAGTATTTT.

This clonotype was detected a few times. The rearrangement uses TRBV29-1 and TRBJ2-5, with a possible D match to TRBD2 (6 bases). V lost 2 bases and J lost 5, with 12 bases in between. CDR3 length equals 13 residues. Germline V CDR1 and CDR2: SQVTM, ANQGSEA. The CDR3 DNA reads TGCAGCGTTGAAATGGAGGGCCCGGAGACCCAGTACTTC. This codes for CSVEMEGPETQYF.

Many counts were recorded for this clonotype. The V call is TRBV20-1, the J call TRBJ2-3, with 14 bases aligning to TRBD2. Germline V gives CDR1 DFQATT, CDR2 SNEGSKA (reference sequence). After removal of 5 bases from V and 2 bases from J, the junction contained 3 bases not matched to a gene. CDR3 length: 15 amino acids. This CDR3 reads CSAPGLAGDTDTQYF. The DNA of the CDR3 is TGCAGTGCTCCGGGACTAGCGGGAGACACAGATACGCAGTATTTT.

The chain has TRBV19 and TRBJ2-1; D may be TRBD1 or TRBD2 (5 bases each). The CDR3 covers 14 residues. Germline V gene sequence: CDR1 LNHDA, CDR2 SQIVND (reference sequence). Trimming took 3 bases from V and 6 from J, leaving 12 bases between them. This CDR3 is CASSIGTSINEQFF. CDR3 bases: TGTGCCAGTAGTATTGGGACGAGTATCAATGAGCAGTTCTTC.

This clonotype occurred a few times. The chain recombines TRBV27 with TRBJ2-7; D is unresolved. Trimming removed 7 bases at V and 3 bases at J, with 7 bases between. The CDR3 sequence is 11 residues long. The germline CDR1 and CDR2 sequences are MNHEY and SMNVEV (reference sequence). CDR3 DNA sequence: TGTGCCAGCAAAGGGTTCTACGAGCAGTACTTC. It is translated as CASKGFYEQYF.

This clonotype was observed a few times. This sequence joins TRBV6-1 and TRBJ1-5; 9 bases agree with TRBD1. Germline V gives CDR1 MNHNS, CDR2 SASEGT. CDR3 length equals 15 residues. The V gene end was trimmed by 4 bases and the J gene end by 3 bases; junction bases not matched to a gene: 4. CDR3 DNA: TGTGCCAGCAGTGCAACAGGGGGCTACAATCAGCCCCAGCATTTT. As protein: CASSATGGYNQPQHF.

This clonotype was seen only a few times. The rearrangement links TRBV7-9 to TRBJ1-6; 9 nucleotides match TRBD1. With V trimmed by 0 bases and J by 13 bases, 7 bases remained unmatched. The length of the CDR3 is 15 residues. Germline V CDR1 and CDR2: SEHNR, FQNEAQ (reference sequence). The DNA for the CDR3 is TGTGCCAGCAGCTTAGCGCTACAGGGGGCAATCCCCCTCCACTTT. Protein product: CASSLALQGAIPLHF.

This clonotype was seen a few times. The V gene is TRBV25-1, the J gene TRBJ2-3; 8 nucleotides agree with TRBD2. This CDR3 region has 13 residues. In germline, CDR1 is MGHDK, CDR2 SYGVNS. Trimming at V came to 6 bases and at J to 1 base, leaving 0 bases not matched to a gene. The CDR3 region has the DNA TGTGCCAGCAGAGCGGGGGGCACAGATACGCAGTATTTT. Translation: CASRAGGTDTQYF.

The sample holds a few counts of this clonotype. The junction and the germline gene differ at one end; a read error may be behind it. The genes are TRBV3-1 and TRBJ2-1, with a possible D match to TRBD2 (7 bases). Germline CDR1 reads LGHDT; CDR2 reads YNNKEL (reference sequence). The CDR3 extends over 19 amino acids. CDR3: CASRQVAPGGASSYNEQFF. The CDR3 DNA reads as TGTGCCAGCAGACAAGTAGCGCCTGGGGGGGCCTCCTCCTACAATGAGCAGTTCTTC.

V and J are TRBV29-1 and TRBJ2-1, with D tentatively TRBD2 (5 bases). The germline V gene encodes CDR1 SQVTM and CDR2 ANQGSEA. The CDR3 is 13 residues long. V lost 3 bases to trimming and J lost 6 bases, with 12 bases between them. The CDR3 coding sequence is TGCAGCGTTGAGCGGGTGACCTCCAATGAGCAGTTCTTC. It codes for CSVERVTSNEQFF.

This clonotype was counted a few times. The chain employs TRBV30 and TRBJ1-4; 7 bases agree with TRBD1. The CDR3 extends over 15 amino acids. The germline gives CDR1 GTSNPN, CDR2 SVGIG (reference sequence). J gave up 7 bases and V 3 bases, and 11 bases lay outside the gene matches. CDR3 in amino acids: CAWSDGTAPIEKLFF. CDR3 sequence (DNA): TGTGCCTGGAGCGATGGGACAGCTCCCATTGAAAAACTGTTTTTT.

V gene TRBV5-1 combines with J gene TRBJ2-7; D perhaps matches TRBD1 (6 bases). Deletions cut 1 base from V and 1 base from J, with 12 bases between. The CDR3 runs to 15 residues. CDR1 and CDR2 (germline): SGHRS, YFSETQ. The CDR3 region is CASSLMPGESYEQYF. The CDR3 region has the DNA TGCGCCAGCAGCTTGATGCCAGGGGAATCCTACGAGCAGTACTTC.

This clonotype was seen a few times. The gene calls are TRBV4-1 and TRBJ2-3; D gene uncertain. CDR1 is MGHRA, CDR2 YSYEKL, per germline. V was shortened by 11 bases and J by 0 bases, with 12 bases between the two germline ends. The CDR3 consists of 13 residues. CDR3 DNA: TGCGCCTCTTTGGACGGAAGCACAGATACGCAGTATTTT. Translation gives CASLDGSTDTQYF.

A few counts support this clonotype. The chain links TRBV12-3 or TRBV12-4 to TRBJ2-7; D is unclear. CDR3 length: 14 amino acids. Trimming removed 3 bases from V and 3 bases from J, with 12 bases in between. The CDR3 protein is CASSFGQNFYEQYF. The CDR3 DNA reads TGTGCCAGCAGTTTTGGGCAGAACTTCTACGAGCAGTACTTC.

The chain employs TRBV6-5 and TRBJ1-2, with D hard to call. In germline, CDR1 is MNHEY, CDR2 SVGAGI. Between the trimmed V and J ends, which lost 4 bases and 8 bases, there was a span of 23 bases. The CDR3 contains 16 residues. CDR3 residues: CASSWSTSDRTRGYTF. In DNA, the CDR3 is TGTGCCAGCAGTTGGTCAACCTCCGACCGGACCAGGGGCTACACCTTC.

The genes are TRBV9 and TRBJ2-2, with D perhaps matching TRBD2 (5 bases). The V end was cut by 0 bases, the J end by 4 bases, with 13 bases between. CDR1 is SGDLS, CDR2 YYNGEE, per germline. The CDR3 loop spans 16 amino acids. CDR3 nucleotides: TGTGCCAGCAGCGTAGGTCCGGGGTCCTTCACCGGGGAGCTGTTTTTT. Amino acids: CASSVGPGSFTGELFF.

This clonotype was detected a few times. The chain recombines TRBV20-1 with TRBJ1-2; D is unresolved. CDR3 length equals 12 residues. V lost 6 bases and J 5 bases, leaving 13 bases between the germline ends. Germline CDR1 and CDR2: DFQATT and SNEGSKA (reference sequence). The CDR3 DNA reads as TGCAGTGCCGCGCCCAGCATTTATGGCTACACCTTC. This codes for CSAAPSIYGYTF.